This T cell receptor (beta chain) originates from a study of control samples from healthy donors and cancer patients. The germline gives CDR1 SGHNT, CDR2 YYREEE (reference sequence). The CDR3 extends over 15 amino acids. With V trimmed by 4 bases and J by 2 bases, 6 bases remained unmatched. This clone appeared a single time. Data came from immunoSEQ multiplex PCR; TCRdb stores just in-frame clones and leaves some out. The data hold around 55,000 clones, with roughly 95% observed a single time. Sequencing was carried out using blood. This chain links TRBV5-4 with TRBJ2-1; 7 bases map to TRBD1. The receptor's source is a young woman in good health. CDR3 sequence (DNA): TGTGCCAGCAGCGCCGGGACAGAGCCCTACAATGAGCAGTTCTTC. This codes for CASSAGTEPYNEQFF.